Described below is a single TCR beta chain sequence and its context. This entry comes from a study of shared clonotypes between healthy human individuals. Study overall: Aged between 18 and 49, the donors were two women and three men.

Generated by immunoSEQ multiplex PCR, the TCRdb table keeps only in-frame clones and is missing some. The sample lists about 2.4 million clones, over 85% seen once, with approximately 0.37% in the top ten. CDR1 MDHEN and CDR2 SYDVKM come from the germline V gene. This CDR3 spans 13 amino acids. V gave up 2 bases and J gave up 8 bases; unmatched junction bases: 2. This chain uses TRBV28 with TRBJ1-1, with 10 bases that match TRBD1. The clonotype comes from a man between 18 and 29 years old in good health. Some clones in this sample may be carry-over from other donors' samples. Sequencing was done on a sample of naive CD4+ T cells from PBMCs. Subset defined: CD45RA+ positively selected. CDR3 nucleotide sequence: TGTGCCAGCAGTTTAGGACAGGGGGTCGAAGCTTTCTTT. It translates to CASSLGQGVEAFF.